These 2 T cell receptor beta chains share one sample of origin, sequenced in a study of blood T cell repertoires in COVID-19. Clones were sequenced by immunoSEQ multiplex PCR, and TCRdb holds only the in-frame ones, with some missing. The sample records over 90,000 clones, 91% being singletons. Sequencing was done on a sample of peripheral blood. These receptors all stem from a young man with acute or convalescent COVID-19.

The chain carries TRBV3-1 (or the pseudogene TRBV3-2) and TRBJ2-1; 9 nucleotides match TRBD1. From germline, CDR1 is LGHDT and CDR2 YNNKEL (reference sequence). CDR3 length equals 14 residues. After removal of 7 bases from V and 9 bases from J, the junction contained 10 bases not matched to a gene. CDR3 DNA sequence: TGTGCCAGCAATTTGGGACAGGGATTTGGTGAGCAGTTCTTC. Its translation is CASNLGQGFGEQFF.

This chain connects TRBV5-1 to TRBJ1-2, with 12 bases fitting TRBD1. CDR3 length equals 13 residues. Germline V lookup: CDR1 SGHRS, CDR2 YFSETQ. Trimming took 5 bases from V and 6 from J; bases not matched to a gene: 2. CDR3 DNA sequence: TGCGCCAGCAGAGGGACAGGGGGCCATGGCTACACCTTC. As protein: CASRGTGGHGYTF.